This passage covers 32 T cell receptor beta chains from one sample sequenced in a study of control samples from healthy donors and cancer patients. Profiled with immunoSEQ multiplex PCR; TCRdb holds only in-frame clones, not every one. The sample records 100,000 or so clones, 80% to 95% being singletons. Sequenced input: blood. These receptors all come from a woman in her twenties or thirties in good health.

This chain connects TRBV5-5 to TRBJ1-4; 8 nucleotides align to TRBD1. The CDR3 contains 13 residues. CDR1 and CDR2 (germline): SGHKS, YYEKEE (reference sequence). The V segment lost 3 bases and the J segment 11 bases; nucleotides outside the gene matches: 6. The CDR3 spells CASSSPGQGKLFF. The CDR3 DNA follows: TGTGCCAGCAGCTCTCCCGGACAGGGCAAACTGTTTTTT.

The CDR3 is CASIEGQVYQPQHF. For the CDR3, the DNA is TGTGCCAGCATCGAGGGGCAGGTTTATCAGCCCCAGCATTTT. The chain joins TRBV28 to TRBJ1-5; a weak D match, TRBD1 (5 bases). Germline assignment: CDR1 MDHEN and CDR2 SYDVKM. Trimming removed 7 bases from V and 5 bases from J, with 15 bases in between. CDR3 size: 14 residues.

The chain has TRBV11-2 and TRBJ2-7; the D gene is possibly TRBD2 (5 bases). V lost 5 bases and J 3 bases, leaving 17 bases between the germline ends. The CDR3 spans 15 residues. Per germline, CDR1 SGHAT and CDR2 FQNNGV. The CDR3 DNA sequence: TGTGCCAGCAGCCCCGGATCTAGAGGGCTCTACGAGCAGTACTTC. The encoded protein is CASSPGSRGLYEQYF.

The genes are TRBV7-8 and TRBJ2-1; maybe TRBD1 (6 bases). V lost 5 bases to trimming and J lost 4 bases, with 9 bases between them. The CDR3 extends over 13 amino acids. Germline V gives CDR1 SGHVS, CDR2 FQNEAQ. The CDR3 DNA is TGTGCCAGCAGCCCCCAGGGGTACAATGAGCAGTTCTTC. It yields the protein CASSPQGYNEQFF.

The chain uses TRBV7-8 and TRBJ1-2, with a possible D match to TRBD1 (5 bases). Looked up from germline, CDR1 is SGHVS and CDR2 is FQNEAQ. This CDR3 is 14 amino acids long. V lost 1 base and J 5 bases, leaving 11 bases between the germline ends. DNA for the CDR3: TGTGCCAGCAGCTTAGGGGGCGCGGGGTATGGCTACACCTTC. It translates to CASSLGGAGYGYTF.

The V gene is TRBV5-1, the J gene TRBJ2-7; TRBD1 might be the D (6 bases). This CDR3 is 15 amino acids long. V lost 4 bases, J lost 0 bases, and 14 bases lay in between. Germline CDR1 reads SGHRS; CDR2 reads YFSETQ. The CDR3 nucleotides are TGCGCCAGCAGCCTTGAACCGGACAGCTCCTACGAGCAGTACTTC. Translated, it gives CASSLEPDSSYEQYF.

The rearrangement links TRBV14 to TRBJ1-2, with 8 bases lining up with TRBD1. Germline V lookup: CDR1 SGHDN, CDR2 FVKESK. The J segment lost 6 bases and the V segment lost 0 bases, leaving 12 bases of the junction unmatched. This CDR3 has 17 amino acids. CDR3: CASSQDRNTDRAHGYTF. In DNA, the CDR3 is TGTGCCAGCAGCCAAGATCGAAATACGGACAGGGCACATGGCTACACCTTC.

The V gene is TRBV30, the J gene TRBJ1-4; 8 nucleotides match TRBD1. Trimming took 2 bases from V and 0 from J; bases not matched to a gene: 5. Germline V CDR1 and CDR2: GTSNPN, SVGIG (reference sequence). The CDR3 length is 16 residues. CDR3 amino acids: CAWSRQGATTNEKLFF. In DNA form, the CDR3 reads TGTGCCTGGAGTCGCCAGGGGGCAACAACTAATGAAAAACTGTTTTTT.

V is TRBV21-1 and J is TRBJ2-2; TRBD2 is taken as the D call from the table, unchecked against the DNA. TRBV21-1 constitutes a pseudogene. This CDR3 has 16 residues. The CDR3 spells CASSTPMSGDTGELFF. The CDR3 bases are TGTGCCAGCAGTACCCCGATGAGCGGGGACACCGGGGAGCTGTTTTTT.

J is TRBJ1-1 and V is TRBV4-1; the D is unclear. V lost 0 bases and J 8 bases, leaving 10 bases between the germline ends. Germline V gene lookup returns CDR1 MGHRA and CDR2 YSYEKL. The CDR3 runs 13 residues. The CDR3 loop is CASSQDPGPEAFF. In DNA form, the CDR3 reads TGCGCCAGCAGCCAAGACCCCGGACCCGAAGCTTTCTTT.

This chain connects TRBV2 to TRBJ2-1; TRBD2 agrees at 7 bases. J lost 8 bases, V lost 4 bases, and 14 bases had no gene match. This CDR3 spans 16 amino acids. Germline V gene sequence: CDR1 SNHLY, CDR2 FYNNEI. The CDR3 DNA reads TGTGCCAGCAGTGGCCGACGCGGGGGTCACCTCGATGAGCAGTTCTTC. It is translated as CASSGRRGGHLDEQFF.

The rearrangement links TRBV3-1 (or the pseudogene TRBV3-2) to TRBJ2-2; 12 bases line up with TRBD2. Germline lookup yields CDR1 LGHDT and CDR2 YNNKEL (reference sequence). Losses at the gene ends were 4 bases for V and 0 bases for J; bases not matched to a gene: 9. CDR3 length: 19 residues. CDR3 protein: CASSRLGLAGIANTGELFF. As DNA, the CDR3 is TGTGCCAGCAGCCGTTTAGGACTAGCGGGGATCGCGAACACCGGGGAGCTGTTTTTT.

In its sample, this clone was seen once. This rearrangement joins TRBV5-1 to TRBJ2-7; TRBD2 aligns across 9 bases. The germline gives CDR1 SGHRS, CDR2 YFSETQ. The CDR3 spans 15 residues. Trimming removed 0 bases from V and 2 bases from J; junction bases left unmatched: 3. The CDR3 nucleotides read TGCGCCAGCAGCTTGGATAGCGGGAGTCCCTACGAGCAGTACTTC. Protein product: CASSLDSGSPYEQYF.

To note about this clone: Here the CDR3 omits its conserved ending phenylalanine or tryptophan, so a read error is the likely source. J is TRBJ1-2 and V is TRBV3-1 (or the pseudogene TRBV3-2), with 7 bases identical to TRBD1. V lost 4 bases and J lost 0; bases outside the gene matches: 17. The germline CDR1 and CDR2 sequences are LGHDT and YNNKEL (reference sequence). There are 19 residues in the CDR3. CDR3 DNA sequence: TGTGCCAGCAGCCTAAGATCCAGGGACAGATGGCGTTCTAACTATGGCTACACCCTC. The encoded protein is CASSLRSRDRWRSNYGYTL.

The gene calls are TRBV3-1 (or the pseudogene TRBV3-2) and TRBJ2-2, with 7 nucleotides matching TRBD1. Germline assignment: CDR1 LGHDT and CDR2 YNNKEL (reference sequence). The length of the CDR3 is 16 residues. Losses at the gene ends were 2 bases for V and 5 bases for J; bases not matched to a gene: 8. The CDR3 coding sequence is TGTGCCAGCAGCCAATATAACAGGGGTTCAACCGGGGAGCTGTTTTTT. Amino acids: CASSQYNRGSTGELFF.

In DNA form, the CDR3 reads TGTGCCTGGACCAAAGACTGGGACAGGGGAGGCGAGCAGTACTTC. Its protein product is CAWTKDWDRGGEQYF. The chain employs TRBV30 and TRBJ2-7; 10 nucleotides agree with TRBD1. The CDR3 covers 15 residues. The germline gives CDR1 GTSNPN, CDR2 SVGIG (reference sequence). V trimming: 4 bases; J trimming: 6 bases; junction bases outside the gene matches: 12. The full variable domain, its missing parts supplied by reference TRBV30 and TRBJ2-7, is SQTIHQWPATLVQPVGSPLSLECTVEGTSNPNLYWYRQAAGRGLQLLFYSVGIGQISSEVPQNLSASRPQDRQFILSSKKLLLSDSGFYLCAWTKDWDRGGEQYFGPGTRLTVT.

The chain carries TRBV11-2 and TRBJ1-2; D may be TRBD1 (5 bases). Trimming shortened V by 1 base and J by 6 bases, and 12 bases separated the two germline ends. This CDR3 contains 14 residues. Germline lookup yields CDR1 SGHAT and CDR2 FQNNGV. The DNA of the CDR3 is TGTGCCAGCAGCTTAGCAGGGCCTATTCATGGCTACACCTTC. Protein: CASSLAGPIHGYTF.

This clone was counted only a few times. V and J are TRBV9 and TRBJ2-1; tentative D call: TRBD2 (6 bases). Germline V lookup: CDR1 SGDLS, CDR2 YYNGEE. The CDR3 runs to 14 residues. The V end lost 9 bases, the J end lost 4 bases, and 17 bases lay between the germline ends. CDR3 amino acids: CATSTGVAYNEQFF. Here the CDR3 DNA reads TGTGCCACCTCAACGGGAGTGGCGTACAATGAGCAGTTCTTC.

This rearrangement joins TRBV19 to TRBJ2-2; TRBD1 is a possible D gene (5 bases). The V end was cut by 5 bases, the J end by 5 bases, with 9 bases between. CDR3 length: 13 residues. Germline V gene data show CDR1 as LNHDA and CDR2 as SQIVND (reference sequence). The CDR3 DNA is TGTGCCAGTAGTCTTCAGGGTACCGGGGAGCTGTTTTTT. This encodes CASSLQGTGELFF.

This chain joins TRBV27 and TRBJ1-6, with TRBD1 identical over 7 bases. CDR1 MNHEY and CDR2 SMNVEV come from the germline V gene (reference sequence). V was clipped by 6 bases and J by 9 bases; unmatched bases: 11. The CDR3 has 15 residues. The CDR3 spells CASSPDRARGSPLHF. The CDR3 nucleotides read TGTGCCAGCAGCCCCGACAGGGCAAGAGGTTCACCCCTCCACTTT.

This clone appeared a single time. This chain links TRBV10-3 with TRBJ1-5; 8 bases are a match to TRBD1. This CDR3 comprises 16 residues. Germline trimming cut 0 bases from V and 4 bases from J; bases unmatched to any gene: 5. Germline CDR1 is ENHRY and CDR2 is SYGVKD. The CDR3 sequence is CAISESRQGMNQPQHF. For the CDR3, the DNA is TGTGCCATCAGTGAGTCTCGACAGGGGATGAATCAGCCCCAGCATTTT.

A single count supports this clone. The V call is TRBV27, the J call TRBJ2-3; D is unclear. With 2 bases removed from V and 2 bases from J, the gap between germline ends came to 14 bases. The CDR3 spans 16 residues. The germline CDR1 and CDR2 sequences are MNHEY and SMNVEV (reference sequence). The CDR3 sequence is CASSLLSAAYTDTQYF. CDR3 coding DNA: TGTGCCAGCAGTTTACTTTCGGCAGCTTACACAGATACGCAGTATTTT.

This chain uses TRBV18 with TRBJ2-3; no definite D call. V lost 6 bases and J 0 bases, leaving 4 bases between the germline ends. CDR1 and CDR2 (germline): KGHSH, LQKENI. This CDR3 is 12 amino acids long. The chain's CDR3 is CASSTSTDTQYF. The CDR3 DNA is TGTGCCAGCTCTACTAGCACAGATACGCAGTATTTT.

The chain joins TRBV29-1 to TRBJ1-1; D remains ambiguous. The ends were cut back, 1 base at V and 5 bases at J, with 5 bases in the middle. Looked up from germline, CDR1 is SQVTM and CDR2 is ANQGSEA. CDR3 length: 11 residues. The CDR3 DNA sequence: TGCAGCGTTGAAGTGGATACTGAAGCTTTCTTT. It encodes CSVEVDTEAFF.

This clone was recorded once. The chain combines TRBV3-1 (or the pseudogene TRBV3-2) with TRBJ2-2; D ambiguous. CDR3 size: 16 residues. Trimming took 5 bases from V and 1 from J, leaving 14 bases between them. The germline V gene encodes CDR1 LGHDT and CDR2 YNNKEL (reference sequence). This CDR3 is CASSAPERVNTGELFF. CDR3 sequence (DNA): TGTGCCAGCAGCGCACCGGAAAGGGTGAACACCGGGGAGCTGTTTTTT.

The CDR3 loop reads CASSLAGITGNTEAFF. CDR3 bases: TGTGCCAGCAGCTTAGCCGGGATTACAGGGAACACTGAAGCTTTCTTT. This rearrangement joins TRBV11-1 to TRBJ1-1; tentatively, D is TRBD1 (5 bases). Per the germline V gene, CDR1 is SGHAT and CDR2 is FQDESV (reference sequence). The germline V and J ends were trimmed by 0 bases and 1 base, with 12 bases remaining between them. CDR3 size: 16 residues.

V gene TRBV5-4 combines with J gene TRBJ2-3; possibly TRBD2 for D (7 bases). V was shortened by 4 bases and J by 4 bases, with 19 bases between the two germline ends. There are 16 residues in the CDR3. Germline CDR1 SGHNT, CDR2 YYREEE (reference sequence). The CDR3 DNA follows: TGTGCCAGCAGCGGGGGGGCCCCTGGGACCCCAGATACGCAGTATTTT. It encodes CASSGGAPGTPDTQYF.

The gene calls are TRBV6-5 and TRBJ1-5; 7 nucleotides align to TRBD1. Trimming at V came to 8 bases and at J to 1 base, leaving 8 bases not matched to a gene. There are 15 residues in the CDR3. Germline assignment: CDR1 MNHEY and CDR2 SVGAGI. The CDR3 DNA sequence: TGTGCCAGCGGGCAGGGGGGCGGCAGCAATCAGCCCCAGCATTTT. Residues: CASGQGGGSNQPQHF.

This clone was seen only once. The CDR3 region is CASSIDRGTGVRPQHF. In nucleotides, the CDR3 is TGTGCCAGTAGTATAGACCGGGGGACAGGCGTGAGGCCCCAGCATTTT. The chain joins TRBV19 to TRBJ1-5, with TRBD1 identical over 8 bases. Germline CDR1 is LNHDA and CDR2 is SQIVND (reference sequence). Unmatched junction bases numbered 10, after V lost 0 bases and J lost 9 bases. The CDR3 sequence is 16 residues long. Full variable domain (missing parts from reference TRBV19 and TRBJ1-5): DGGITQSPKYLFRKEGQNVTLSCEQNLNHDAMYWYRQDPGQGLRLIYYSQIVNDFQKGDIAEGYSVSREKKESFPLTVTSAQKNPTAFYLCASSIDRGTGVRPQHFGDGTRLSIL.

V and J are TRBV5-6 and TRBJ2-1, with D possibly being TRBD2 (5 bases). The germline V gene encodes CDR1 SGHDT and CDR2 YYEEEE. Between the trimmed V and J ends, which lost 6 bases and 5 bases, there was a span of 15 bases. The CDR3 runs to 14 residues. The DNA of the CDR3 is TGTGCCAGCACCAGACGGGGTTCCCACAATGAGCAGTTCTTC. Translated, it gives CASTRRGSHNEQFF.

The chain couples TRBV29-1 to TRBJ1-4, with no clear D. Germline CDR1 and CDR2: SQVTM and ANQGSEA. V was shortened by 4 bases and J by 8 bases, with 11 bases between the two germline ends. This CDR3 has 12 amino acids. The CDR3 protein is CSVGPGREKLFF. DNA for the CDR3: TGCAGCGTTGGGCCGGGGAGGGAAAAACTGTTTTTT. Full variable domain (outside the CDR3, taken from reference TRBV29-1 and TRBJ1-4): SAVISQKPSRDICQRGTSLTIQCQVDSQVTMMFWYRQQPGQSLTLIATANQGSEATYESGFVIDKFPISRPNLTFSTLTVSNMSPEDSSIYLCSVGPGREKLFFGSGTQLSVL.

This clone was observed a few times. The chain couples TRBV20-1 to TRBJ1-1; unclear D gene. Per the germline V gene, CDR1 is DFQATT and CDR2 is SNEGSKA (reference sequence). The CDR3 runs 11 residues. Trimming left V 4 bases short and J 1 base short, with 4 bases between. CDR3: CSAMGNTEAFF. In nucleotides, the CDR3 is TGCAGTGCTATGGGGAACACTGAAGCTTTCTTT.